The following is a T cell receptor beta chain sequence with its context. Just one base apart from a much larger clone, this may be a read error. This record comes from a study of T cell repertoires in cytomegalovirus infection. TCRdb itself ran the reads through MiXCR, one entry per CDR3 protein. The profile shows about 400,000 distinct CDR3 sequences, 15% to 20% of them singletons. Germline CDR1 is SGHAT and CDR2 is FQNNGV. CDR3 length: 14 residues. The sequencing sample was made of PBMCs. This TCR was recovered from a human donor in good health (CMV status not recorded). Some clones in this sample may be carry-over from other donors' samples. This chain links TRBV11-2 with TRBJ2-7; tentatively, D is TRBD2 (6 bases). In nucleotides, the CDR3 is TGTGCCGGCAGCTTAGCGGCCTCCGGAGGCGAGCAGTACTTC. This encodes CAGSLAASGGEQYF.